This is a list of T cell receptor beta chains from one sample in a study of T cell repertoires in cytomegalovirus infection. From the reads, TCRdb called clonotypes with MiXCR, one entry per CDR3 protein. Counted here are 350,000 to 500,000 distinct CDR3 sequences, approximately 32% occurring once; the ten biggest clones make up about an eighth. Sequencing was carried out using PBMCs. The receptors were gathered from a human donor in good health (CMV status not recorded). Some clones in this sample may be carry-over from other donors' samples. Both conserved end residues are part of each CDR3. A D gene is named only where the DNA matches it firmly. Size is stated for part of the rows, as once, few or many counts, or as a class when the clone is expanded.

abundance	v_gene	j_gene	len	d_gene	CDR3nt	CDR3aa
few	TRBV12-3/TRBV12-4	TRBJ1-1	17	-	TGTGCCAGCAGTTCGCGTCGGGGGGGGCGGTTGAACACTGAAGCTTTCTTT	CASSSRRGGRLNTEAFF
-	TRBV6-1	TRBJ2-5	13	-	TGTGCCAGCAGAAAAGGGGGGCAAGAGACCCAGTACTTC	CASRKGGQETQYF
-	TRBV18	TRBJ1-4	18	-	TGTGCCAGCTCACCAGTAAGACCCACTGGCGCAACTAATGAAAAACTGTTTTTT	CASSPVRPTGATNEKLFF
few	TRBV4-1	TRBJ1-6	17	-	TGCGCCAGCAGCCAATGGACAGAGAGCTCCTATAATTCACCCCTCCACTTT	CASSQWTESSYNSPLHF
few	TRBV6-5	TRBJ2-2	15	TRBD1	TGTGCCAGCAGCGGGGACAGGGGGCTTGTCGGGGAGCTGTTTTTT	CASSGDRGLVGELFF
many	TRBV7-2	TRBJ1-6	15	-	TGTGCCAGCAGCAGAACAGGGACTAATAATTCACCCCTCCACTTT	CASSRTGTNNSPLHF
-	TRBV27	TRBJ1-5	13	-	TGTGCCGGCCGGGCCGCGAGGGATCAGCCCCAGCATTTT	CAGRAARDQPQHF
few	TRBV19	TRBJ1-5	16	-	TGTGCCAGTAGTATGGCCCCGGACGGCTACAATCAGCCCCAGCATTTT	CASSMAPDGYNQPQHF
-	TRBV7-2	TRBJ1-5	14	-	TGTGCCAGCAGCTCGTCTCCTCGAAATCATCCCCAGCATTTT	CASSSSPRNHPQHF
-	TRBV12-5	TRBJ2-1	17	-	TGTGCTAGTGGTAGGGGGGGGGGCGGGGCAGTTGAAAATGAGCAGTTCTTC	CASGRGGGGAVENEQFF
many	TRBV6-6	TRBJ2-1	13	-	TGTGCCAGCAGTAAAACAGCCTACAATGAGCAGTTCTTC	CASSKTAYNEQFF
few	TRBV15	TRBJ2-7	15	-	TGTGCCACCAGCAGGGAGGGTGGTGTCACCTACGAGCAGTACTTC	CATSREGGVTYEQYF
-	TRBV7-2	TRBJ1-5	16	-	TGTGCCAGCACTTCTGGACCAAGGGGAGGCAATCAGCCCCAGCATTTT	CASTSGPRGGNQPQHF
many	TRBV6-1	TRBJ2-1	15	-	TGTGCCAGCAGTGGTAATCCCGGGGTTTCAGGCGAGCAGTTCTTC	CASSGNPGVSGEQFF
few	TRBV4-1	TRBJ1-2	14	-	TGCGCCAGCAGCAGACAGGAGGAGGGCTATGGCTACACCTTC	CASSRQEEGYGYTF
-	TRBV6-5	TRBJ1-2	16	-	TGTGCCAGCAGTTACTCGGCCAGTCACCCTAACTATGGCTACACCTTC	CASSYSASHPNYGYTF
-	TRBV11-2	TRBJ1-3	17	TRBD1	TGTTCCAGCAGCTTACTGGCCGGAACAGGGGATCAGGACACCATATATTTT	CSSSLLAGTGDQDTIYF
many	TRBV5-1	TRBJ2-3	18	-	TGCGCCAGCAGCCCTAGACCTAAAACTTTGGCTAGCACAGATACGCAGTATTTT	CASSPRPKTLASTDTQYF
few	TRBV15	TRBJ2-3	15	-	TGTGCCACCAGCAGAGAGGGAGCGGGCTCCCTGGCGCAGTATTTT	CATSREGAGSLAQYF
-	TRBV20-1	TRBJ1-5	16	-	TGCAGTGCTAGTTTAGGGGTTCGTAATAGCAATCAGCCCCAGCATTTT	CSASLGVRNSNQPQHF
many	TRBV28	TRBJ1-1	13	-	TGTGCCAGCAGGGAAGCGATGAACACTGAAGCTTTCTTT	CASREAMNTEAFF
-	TRBV20-1	TRBJ2-1	14	TRBD2	TGCAGTGCTGAACTAGCGGGGGCAGACAATGAGCAGTTCTTC	CSAELAGADNEQFF
-	TRBV7-6	TRBJ2-6	16	-	TGTGCCAGCAGGGACGGACGCCTCTCTGGGGCCAACGTCCTGACTTTC	CASRDGRLSGANVLTF
-	TRBV2	TRBJ2-1	15	TRBD1	TGTGCCAGCAGTCCCTTCAGGGGGTCCTACAATGAGCAGTTCTTC	CASSPFRGSYNEQFF
-	TRBV7-9	TRBJ1-1	14	-	TGTGCCAGCAGCCAGGACGGCATGAACACTGAAGCTTTCTTT	CASSQDGMNTEAFF
-	TRBV7-6	TRBJ1-3	17	-	TGTGCCAGCAGCTTAGCCGGACGTAAGAGCTCTGGAAACACCCTATATTTT	CASSLAGRKSSGNTLYF
many	TRBV7-2	TRBJ1-1	14	TRBD1	TGTGCCAGCAGCTTAAGGACAGGGAGCACTGAAGCTTTCTTT	CASSLRTGSTEAFF
-	TRBV12-3/TRBV12-4	TRBJ1-1	14	-	TGTGCCAGCAACCTACAGTCCACGGGCACTGAAGCTCTCTTT	CASNLQSTGTEALF
-	TRBV24-1	TRBJ2-7	14	TRBD1	TGTGCCACCAGTGATTCGACAGGGGTCTCCGAGCAGTACTTC	CATSDSTGVSEQYF
few	TRBV28	TRBJ2-5	16	TRBD2	TGTGCCAGCACCCCTTGGGGGGGTCCTGTTGATGAGACCCAGTACTTC	CASTPWGGPVDETQYF
-	TRBV6-2/TRBV6-3	TRBJ2-2	17	-	TGTGCCAGCAGTCCCCCCTCAGGGACACCGAACACCGGGGAGCTGTTTTTT	CASSPPSGTPNTGELFF
many	TRBV7-8	TRBJ2-7	16	TRBD1	TGTGCCAGCAGCCTTACGCCGGGGACAGGATCCCACGAGCAGTACTTC	CASSLTPGTGSHEQYF
-	TRBV5-6	TRBJ2-7	16	-	TGTGCCAGCAGCTGGCTCGGGGGCCCCCGCCCCTACGAGCAGTACTTC	CASSWLGGPRPYEQYF
-	TRBV6-1	TRBJ1-4	16	-	TGTGCCAGCAGCACGGGACGGACTCCGACTCATGAAAAACTGTTTTTT	CASSTGRTPTHEKLFF
-	TRBV20-1	TRBJ1-6	15	-	TGCAGTGCTAGAGATTTATCAGGGGTGAATTCACCCCTCCACTTT	CSARDLSGVNSPLHF
many	TRBV7-8	TRBJ2-3	15	-	TGTGCCAGCAGCGGCGGTAACTGGGGGACAGATACGCAGTATTTT	CASSGGNWGTDTQYF
few	TRBV12-3/TRBV12-4	TRBJ1-4	18	TRBD1	TGTGCCAGCACTAGAATTGGACAGGGCCCCGTGGATCATGAAAAACTGTTTTTT	CASTRIGQGPVDHEKLFF
few	TRBV23-1	TRBJ2-7	12	TRBD2	TGCGCCAGTAGCCGGGGGGGATACGAGCAGTACTTC	CASSRGGYEQYF
-	TRBV12-3/TRBV12-4	TRBJ1-5	13	-	TGTGCCAGCAGTCTTCCCGGGTTTCAGCCCCAGCATTTT	CASSLPGFQPQHF
-	TRBV3-1	TRBJ1-6	18	-	TGTGCCAGCAGCCCCCGGGACGCCGGAAGCTCCTATAATTCACCCCTCCACTTT	CASSPRDAGSSYNSPLHF
-	TRBV3-1	TRBJ1-4	16	-	TGTGCCAGCAGCCGCCAGATACAGGGCGGCGGTGAAAAACTGTTTTTT	CASSRQIQGGGEKLFF
few	TRBV6-6	TRBJ2-1	17	-	TGTGCCAGCAGTTACTCCCCTCCCCCGGGGGCTTACAATGAGCAGTTCTTC	CASSYSPPPGAYNEQFF
once	TRBV19	TRBJ2-3	15	TRBD2	TGTGCCACCATCCACCGGGGAGGGACCGCGAATACGCAGTATTTT	CATIHRGGTANTQYF
-	TRBV7-9	TRBJ2-3	12	-	TGTGCTAGCAGTAACACAGGAGATAGGCAGTATTTT	CASSNTGDRQYF
few	TRBV10-2	TRBJ1-2	13	-	TGCGCCAGCAGATCGGACAGTAACTATGGCTACACCTTC	CASRSDSNYGYTF
-	TRBV15	TRBJ2-4	15	-	TGTGCCACCAGCAGAGATTTCACAGCGGGCGAGCGTCAGTACTTC	CATSRDFTAGERQYF
once	TRBV14	TRBJ1-2	16	-	TGTGCCAGCAGCCCACAACTGGGGCCAGCTAACTATGGCTACACCTTC	CASSPQLGPANYGYTF
few	TRBV7-6	TRBJ1-2	17	-	TGTGCCAGCAGCACCGTAGGGCAGGCGATGGTAAACTATGGCTACACCTTC	CASSTVGQAMVNYGYTF
-	TRBV12-3/TRBV12-4	TRBJ2-1	14	TRBD2	TGTGCCAGCAGTTTCGGCGGGGGGCGGAATGAGCAGTTCTTC	CASSFGGGRNEQFF
-	TRBV7-2	TRBJ2-5	16	TRBD2	TGTGCCAGCAGCTTAGCGCTGGGTCGGGGGGGTGAGCCCCAGTACTTC	CASSLALGRGGEPQYF
-	TRBV20-1	TRBJ2-3	19	TRBD2	TGCAGTGCTAGAGTCACCGGGACTAGCGGGGCGACGAGCACAGATACGAAGTATTTT	CSARVTGTSGATSTDTKYF
many	TRBV7-8	TRBJ2-1	17	TRBD2	TGTGCCAGCAGCTCCAGGCCTAGCGGGGGGGCCCACAATGAGCAGTTCTTC	CASSSRPSGGAHNEQFF
many	TRBV20-1	TRBJ2-5	15	-	TGCAGTGCTAGATCGTTACAGGGCGAGCAAGAGACCCAGTACTTC	CSARSLQGEQETQYF
few	TRBV5-6	TRBJ1-1	16	TRBD1	TGTGCCAGCAGCTTGGTGCAGGGGGCGAGGAGGACTGAAGCTTTCTTT	CASSLVQGARRTEAFF
many	TRBV4-1	TRBJ1-1	14	-	TGTGCCAGCAGCCAACCGACAGAGAACACTGAAGCTTTCTTT	CASSQPTENTEAFF